This TCR beta chain came from a study of CXCR3-negative and CXCR3-positive naive CD8 T cells. The germline gives CDR1 SQVTM, CDR2 ANQGSEA. The CDR3 covers 13 residues. With UMI labels, 5' RACE was used to prepare the TRB cDNA libraries. After re-calling the 5' RACE reads, TCRdb lists one entry per CDR3 protein, DNA absent. This sample's table reports 55,000 to 70,000 distinct CDR3 sequences. This clonotype originated in a human donor in good health. Some clones in this sample may be carry-over from other donors' samples. The chain recombines TRBV29-1 with TRBJ2-7. Source material: memory CD8+ T cells from blood. The CDR3 is CSVLKSGSYEQYF.